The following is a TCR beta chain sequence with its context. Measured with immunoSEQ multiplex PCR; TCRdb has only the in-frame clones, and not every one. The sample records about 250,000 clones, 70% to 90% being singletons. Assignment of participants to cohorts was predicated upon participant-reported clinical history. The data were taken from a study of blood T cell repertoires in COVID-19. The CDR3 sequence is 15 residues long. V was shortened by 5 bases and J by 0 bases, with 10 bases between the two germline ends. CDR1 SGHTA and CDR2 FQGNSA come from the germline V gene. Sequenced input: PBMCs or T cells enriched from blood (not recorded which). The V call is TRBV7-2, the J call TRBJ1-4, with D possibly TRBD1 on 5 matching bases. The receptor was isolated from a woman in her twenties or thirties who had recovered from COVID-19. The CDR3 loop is CASSQWTSTNEKLFF. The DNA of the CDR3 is TGTGCCAGCAGCCAGTGGACATCAACTAATGAAAAACTGTTTTTT.